This T cell receptor beta chain originates from a study of T-cell memory formation after mild COVID-19. Study in general: Across donors, TCR clusters were largely donor specific. Study-wide findings and caveats: Shrinking CD4+ clones were chiefly CM and EM; CD8+ ones were chiefly EMRA. Contracting clones from day 15 to 85 had balanced CD4/CD8; later expanders favoured CD4+.

Constant-segment primers were used for 5'RACE, and the resulting TCR alpha and TCR beta cDNA libraries carried sample barcodes and UMIs. Each CDR3 protein gets one entry after TCRdb re-called the 5' RACE reads with MiXCR. The sample holds approximately 51,000 distinct CDR3 sequences, 9.3% seen once. Germline values: CDR1 SGDLS, CDR2 YYNGEE. V trimming: 0 bases; J trimming: 2 bases; junction bases outside the gene matches: 1. The CDR3 runs 15 residues. This clonotype turned up a few times. Its matching antigen is unknown. The origin of this receptor is an adult woman who had mild COVID-19 (a few samples of this study predate the infection). Cell type and time point are not known. The sequenced sample consisted of PBMCs or a T cell subset sorted from them (not recorded which). The chain joins TRBV9 to TRBJ2-2; TRBD1 aligns across 7 bases. CDR3 in DNA: TGTGCCAGCAGCGTAGGACAGGGAAACACCGGGGAGCTGTTTTTT. This gives the protein CASSVGQGNTGELFF.